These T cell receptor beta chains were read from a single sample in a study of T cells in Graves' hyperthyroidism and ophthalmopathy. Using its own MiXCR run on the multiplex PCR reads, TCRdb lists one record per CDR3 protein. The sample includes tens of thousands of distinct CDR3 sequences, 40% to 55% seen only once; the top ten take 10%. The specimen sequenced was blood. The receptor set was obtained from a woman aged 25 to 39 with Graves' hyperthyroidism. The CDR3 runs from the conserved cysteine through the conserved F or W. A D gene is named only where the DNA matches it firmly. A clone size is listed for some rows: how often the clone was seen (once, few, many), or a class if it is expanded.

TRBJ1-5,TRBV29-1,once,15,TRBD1,TGCAGCGTTGAAGTACAGGGGTATAGCAATCAGCCCCAGCATTTT,CSVEVQGYSNQPQHF
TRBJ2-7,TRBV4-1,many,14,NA,TGCGCCAGCAGCCAAGGCCCGTTAGCCTACGAGCAGTACTTC,CASSQGPLAYEQYF
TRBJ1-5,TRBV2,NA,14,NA,TGTGCCGGACAAGGGATGGGGGGGTCAGAGACCCAGCATTTT,CAGQGMGGSETQHF
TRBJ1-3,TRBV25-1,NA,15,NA,TGTGCCAGCAGTGAATTGGAGGGGAGACGAAACACCATATATTTT,CASSELEGRRNTIYF
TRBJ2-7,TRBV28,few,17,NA,TGTGCCAGCAGTTCTTTAAAACAGGGGGGGCCCCCCTACGAGCAGTACTTC,CASSSLKQGGPPYEQYF
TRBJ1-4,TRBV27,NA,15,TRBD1,TGTGCCAGCAGATATACAGGGGCTCGGTCTGAAGAACTGTTTTTT,CASRYTGARSEELFF
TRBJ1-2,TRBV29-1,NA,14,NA,TGCAGCGGGGAATCCGGGATAGGGATGGGTGGTTACACCTTC,CSGESGIGMGGYTF
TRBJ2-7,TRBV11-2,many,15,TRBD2,TGTGCCAGCAGCTTAGAGGCTAGCGGATCCTACGAGCAGTACTTC,CASSLEASGSYEQYF
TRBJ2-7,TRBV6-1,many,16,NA,TGTGCCAGCACAATAAGGGGGGGGGCCCCTTCCTACGAGCAGTACTTC,CASTIRGGAPSYEQYF
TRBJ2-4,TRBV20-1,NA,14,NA,TGCAGTGCTAAATCCAGGGGCGGGGTAAACATTCAGTACTTC,CSAKSRGGVNIQYF
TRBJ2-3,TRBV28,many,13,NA,TGTGCCAGCAGTTTAGCAGGGAGGGATACGCAGTATTTT,CASSLAGRDTQYF
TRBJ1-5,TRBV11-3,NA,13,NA,TGTGCCAGCAGCTTAGATGGGGATCAGCCCCAGCATTTT,CASSLDGDQPQHF
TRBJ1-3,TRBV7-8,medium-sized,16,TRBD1,TGTGCCAGCAGCGTACGGACACAGGGGGGTGGAAACACCATATATTTT,CASSVRTQGGGNTIYF
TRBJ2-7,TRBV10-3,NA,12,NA,TGTGCCATCAACCGGGCTCCCCTCGAGCAGTACTTC,CAINRAPLEQYF
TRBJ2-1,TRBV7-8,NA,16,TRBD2,TGTGCCAGCAGCTTATGGTTAGCGGGAGCCAACAATGAGCAGTTCTTC,CASSLWLAGANNEQFF
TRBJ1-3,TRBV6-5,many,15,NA,TGTGCCAGCAGTTACGGGGGGATCACTGGAAACACCATATATTTT,CASSYGGITGNTIYF
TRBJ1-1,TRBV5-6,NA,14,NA,TGTGCCAGCAGCTTGGAACCAGCGGGTACTGAAACTTTCTTT,CASSLEPAGTETFF